This entry describes one TCR beta chain. The antigen remains unidentified. Germline values: CDR1 SGHAT, CDR2 FQDESV (reference sequence). This CDR3 contains 13 residues. Trimming cost V 6 bases and J 7 bases; bases outside gene matches: 6. The sample belongs to a study of CD8 T cells in Susac syndrome. The study, taken as a whole, reports: Regarding the TCR sequencing and HLA analysis, the study admitted that a relatively small number of individuals were involved.

RNA was extracted with the RNeasy kit, and a quantity of about 0.45 to 1 ug was reverse transcribed using random hexamers. The TCR beta CDR3 was amplified by immunoSEQ multiplex PCR across 54 Vbeta, 13 Jbeta. TCRdb itself ran the immunoSEQ multiplex PCR reads through MiXCR, one entry per CDR3 protein. The sample yields some 300,000 distinct CDR3 sequences, approximately 85% seen once. Negative magnetic isolation gave CD8+ and CD4+ cells; FACS enriched CD8+ TEMRA. The specimen sequenced was CD8+ T cells from PBMCs. The rearrangement joins TRBV11-1 to TRBJ1-1, with 9 nucleotides matching TRBD1. The origin of this receptor is a human donor with multiple sclerosis. The CDR3 sequence is CASRSRDRDEAFF. CDR3 coding DNA: TGTGCCAGCAGATCTCGGGACAGGGATGAAGCTTTCTTT.